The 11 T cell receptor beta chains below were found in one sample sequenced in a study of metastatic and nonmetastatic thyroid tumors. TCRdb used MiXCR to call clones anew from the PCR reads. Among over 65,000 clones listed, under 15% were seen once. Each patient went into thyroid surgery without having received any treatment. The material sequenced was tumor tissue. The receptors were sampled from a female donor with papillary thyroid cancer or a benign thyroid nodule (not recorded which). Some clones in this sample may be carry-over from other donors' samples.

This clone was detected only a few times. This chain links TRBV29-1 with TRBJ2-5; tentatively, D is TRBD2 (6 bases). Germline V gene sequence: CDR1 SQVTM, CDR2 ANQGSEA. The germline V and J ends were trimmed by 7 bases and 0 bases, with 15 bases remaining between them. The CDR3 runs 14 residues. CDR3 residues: CSARFRDYQETQYF. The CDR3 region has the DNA TGCAGCGCCCGTTTCCGGGACTACCAAGAGACCCAGTACTTC.

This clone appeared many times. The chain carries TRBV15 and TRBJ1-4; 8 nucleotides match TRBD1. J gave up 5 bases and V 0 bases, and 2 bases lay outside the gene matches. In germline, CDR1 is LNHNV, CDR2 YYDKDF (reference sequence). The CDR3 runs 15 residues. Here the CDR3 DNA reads TGTGCCACCAGCAGAGATCAGGGGGCCAATGAAAAACTGTTTTTT. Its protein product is CATSRDQGANEKLFF.

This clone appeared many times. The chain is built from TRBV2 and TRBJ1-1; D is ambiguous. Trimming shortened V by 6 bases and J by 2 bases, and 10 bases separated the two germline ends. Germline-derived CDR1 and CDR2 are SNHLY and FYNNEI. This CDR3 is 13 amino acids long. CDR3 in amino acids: CASRVQTNTEAFF. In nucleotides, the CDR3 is TGTGCCAGCAGAGTTCAGACAAACACTGAAGCTTTCTTT.

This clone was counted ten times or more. DNA of the CDR3: TGTGCCAGCAGTGGGGGGACAGGAGCCAGGCCCCAGCATTTT. Encoded protein: CASSGGTGARPQHF. The V call is TRBV2, the J call TRBJ1-5, with 8 bases identical to TRBD1. V shed 4 bases and J 9 bases; nucleotides not matched to a gene: 8. The CDR3 sequence is 14 residues long. Per germline, CDR1 SNHLY and CDR2 FYNNEI. Complete variable domain (other parts from reference TRBV2 and TRBJ1-5): EPEVTQTPSHQVTQMGQEVILRCVPISNHLYFYWYRQILGQKVEFLVSFYNNEISEKSEIFDDQFSVERPDGSNFTLKIRSTKLEDSAMYFCASSGGTGARPQHFGDGTRLSIL.

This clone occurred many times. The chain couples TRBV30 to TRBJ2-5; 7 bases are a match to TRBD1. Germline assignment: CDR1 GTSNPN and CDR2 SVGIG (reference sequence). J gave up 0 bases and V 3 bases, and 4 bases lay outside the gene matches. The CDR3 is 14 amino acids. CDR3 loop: CAWSVTGYQETQYF. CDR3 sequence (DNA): TGTGCCTGGAGCGTGACAGGGTACCAAGAGACCCAGTACTTC.

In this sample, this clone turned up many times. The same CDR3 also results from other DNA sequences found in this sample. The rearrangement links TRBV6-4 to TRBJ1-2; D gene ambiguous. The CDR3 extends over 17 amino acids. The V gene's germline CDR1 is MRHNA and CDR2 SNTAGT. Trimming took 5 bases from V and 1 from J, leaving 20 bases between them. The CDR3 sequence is CASSPLLPSGFNYGYTF. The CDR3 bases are TGTGCCAGCAGTCCCCTTTTGCCTTCGGGGTTTAACTATGGCTACACCTTC.

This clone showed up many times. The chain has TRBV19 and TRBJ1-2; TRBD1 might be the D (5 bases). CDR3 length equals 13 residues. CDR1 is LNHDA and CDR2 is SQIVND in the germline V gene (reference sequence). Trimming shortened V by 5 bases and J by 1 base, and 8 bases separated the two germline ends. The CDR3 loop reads CASSLDSNYGYTF. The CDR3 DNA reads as TGTGCCAGTAGTCTCGACAGTAACTATGGCTACACCTTC.

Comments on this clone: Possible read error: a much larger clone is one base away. The CDR3 reads CASSYRWYQPQHF. The CDR3 region has the DNA TGTGCCAGCAGTTATCGGTGGTATCAGCCCCAGCATTTT. The rearrangement links TRBV6-6 to TRBJ1-5; D uncertain. The germline V gene encodes CDR1 MNHNY and CDR2 SVGAGI (reference sequence). The germline V and J ends were trimmed by 3 bases and 5 bases, with 8 bases remaining between them. The length of the CDR3 is 13 residues.

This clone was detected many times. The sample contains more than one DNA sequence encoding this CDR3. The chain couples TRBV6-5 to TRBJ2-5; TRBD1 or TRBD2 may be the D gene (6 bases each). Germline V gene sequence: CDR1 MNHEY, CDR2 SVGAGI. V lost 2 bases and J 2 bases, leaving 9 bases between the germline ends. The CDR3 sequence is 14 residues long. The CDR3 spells CASSYGGLQETQYF. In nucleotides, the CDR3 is TGTGCCAGCAGTTACGGGGGGCTTCAAGAGACCCAGTACTTC.

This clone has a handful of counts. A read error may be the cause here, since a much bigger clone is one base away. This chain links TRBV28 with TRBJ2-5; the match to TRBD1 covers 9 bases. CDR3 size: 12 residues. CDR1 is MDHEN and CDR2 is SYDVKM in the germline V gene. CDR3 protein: CASRTGGENQYF. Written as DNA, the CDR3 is TGTGCCAGCAGGACAGGGGGAGAGAACCAGTACTTC. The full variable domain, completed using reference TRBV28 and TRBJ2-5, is DVKVTQSSRYLVKRTGEKVFLECVQDMDHENMFWYRQDPGLGLRLIYFSYDVKMKEKGDIPEGYSVSREKKERFSLILESASTNQTSMYLCASRTGGENQYFGPGTRLLVL.

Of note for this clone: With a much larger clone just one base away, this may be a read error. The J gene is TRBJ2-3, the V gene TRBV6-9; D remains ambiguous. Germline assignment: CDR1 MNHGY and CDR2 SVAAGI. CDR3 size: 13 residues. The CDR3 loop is CASTPDNTDTRYF. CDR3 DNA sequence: TGTGCCAGCACGCCGGATAACACAGATACGCGGTATTTT.